These 5 T cell receptor beta chains came from one sample sequenced in a study of kidney transplant recipient with SARS-CoV-2 infection. TCRdb analysed the reads with MiXCR anew, one entry per CDR3 protein. Of 200,000 to 250,000 distinct CDR3 sequences in the sample, 25% to 35% were seen once. This specimen consisted of a blood sample, obtained at baseline and on day 111 from a kidney transplant recipient. The source of these receptors is a male patient aged 25-45 years who had COVID-19 and was a kidney transplant recipient. Part of the T cells may come from the graft donor.

Turning to this clonotype: A much larger clone lies one base from this, so it may be a read error. Since the CDR3 does not end with the conserved phenylalanine or tryptophan, this likely comes from a read error. The V call is TRBV4-3, the J call TRBJ1-2, with D unclear. Trimming removed 4 bases from V and 4 bases from J, with 22 bases in between. Germline CDR1 reads LGHNA; CDR2 reads YSLEER. The CDR3 contains 17 residues. CDR3 amino acids: CASSPSAGRRKTYGYTL. The CDR3 DNA follows: TGCGCCAGCAGCCCAAGCGCAGGACGTCGAAAGACCTATGGCTACACCCTC.

With respect to this clonotype: A much larger clone sits a single nucleotide away, making a read error possible. The chain combines TRBV6-5 with TRBJ1-4; D remains unclear. The CDR3 runs to 14 residues. Germline V gives CDR1 MNHEY, CDR2 SVGAGI. The CDR3: CACSYSYTGEKLFF. CDR3 sequence (DNA): TGTGCCTGCAGTTACTCCTACACTGGGGAAAAACTGTTTTTT.

On this clonotype itself: A much more abundant neighbour one base away suggests this may be a read error. V and J are TRBV28 and TRBJ2-5, with D perhaps matching TRBD2 (6 bases). From germline, CDR1 is MDHEN and CDR2 SYDVKM. The V end lost 10 bases, the J end lost 2 bases, and 11 bases lay between the germline ends. The CDR3 sequence is 12 residues long. CDR3: CATGGRQETQYF. The CDR3 nucleotides read TGTGCCACCGGGGGACGGCAAGAGACCCAGTACTTC.

This clonotype was observed many times. The chain has TRBV7-3 and TRBJ2-6; possible D gene TRBD2, 5 bases. CDR3 length equals 15 residues. The ends were cut back, 3 bases at V and 0 bases at J, with 6 bases in the middle. Germline assignment: CDR1 SGHTA and CDR2 FQGTGA. The CDR3, as DNA: TGTGCCAGCAGCTTGGGAGTCTCTGGGGCCAACGTCCTGACTTTC. Translation: CASSLGVSGANVLTF. Full variable domain (remainder filled in from reference TRBV7-3 and TRBJ2-6): GAGVSQTPSNKVTEKGKYVELRCDPISGHTALYWYRQSLGQGPEFLIYFQGTGAADDSGLPNDRFFAVRPEGSVSTLKIQRTERGDSAVYLCASSLGVSGANVLTFGAGSRLTVL.

This clonotype was picked up a small number of times. The chain combines TRBV5-4 with TRBJ1-2; no clear D gene. Between the trimmed V and J ends, which lost 7 bases and 4 bases, there was a span of 23 bases. CDR1 is SGHNT, CDR2 YYREEE, per germline (reference sequence). This CDR3 is 16 amino acids long. Here the CDR3 reads CASWATVPGKTYGYTF. CDR3 DNA: TGTGCCAGCTGGGCCACCGTACCAGGAAAGACCTATGGCTACACCTTC.